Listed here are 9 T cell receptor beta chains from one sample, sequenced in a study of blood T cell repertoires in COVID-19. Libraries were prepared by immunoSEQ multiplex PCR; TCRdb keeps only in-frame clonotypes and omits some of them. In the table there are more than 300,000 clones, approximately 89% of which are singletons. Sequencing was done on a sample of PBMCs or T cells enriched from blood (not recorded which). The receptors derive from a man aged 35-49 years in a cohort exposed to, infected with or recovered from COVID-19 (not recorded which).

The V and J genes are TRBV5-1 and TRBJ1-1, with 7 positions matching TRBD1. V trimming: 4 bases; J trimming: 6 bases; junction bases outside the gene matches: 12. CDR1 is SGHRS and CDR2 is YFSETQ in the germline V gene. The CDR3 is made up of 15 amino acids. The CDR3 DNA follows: TGCGCCAGCAGCCCCACGGACAGGCTGAAAGCTGAAGCTTTCTTT. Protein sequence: CASSPTDRLKAEAFF.

For the CDR3, the DNA is TGTGCCAGCAGTGAATCGAGCGGCTACACTGAAGCTTTCTTT. Amino acids: CASSESSGYTEAFF. The V and J genes are TRBV25-1 and TRBJ1-1, with D uncertain. V lost 1 base to trimming and J lost 3 bases, with 9 bases between them. The CDR3 contains 14 residues. Germline lookup yields CDR1 MGHDK and CDR2 SYGVNS.

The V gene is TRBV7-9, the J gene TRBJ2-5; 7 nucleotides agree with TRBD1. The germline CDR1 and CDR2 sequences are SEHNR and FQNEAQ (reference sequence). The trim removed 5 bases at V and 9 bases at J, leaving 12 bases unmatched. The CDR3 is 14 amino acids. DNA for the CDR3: TGTGCCAGCAGCCCGACAGGGATGATAAGAGCCCAGTACTTC. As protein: CASSPTGMIRAQYF. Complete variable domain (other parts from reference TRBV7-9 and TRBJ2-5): DTGVSQNPRHKITKRGQNVTFRCDPISEHNRLYWYRQTLGQGPEFLTYFQNEAQLEKSRLLSDRFSAERPKGSFSTLEIQRTEQGDSAMYLCASSPTGMIRAQYFGPGTRLLVL.

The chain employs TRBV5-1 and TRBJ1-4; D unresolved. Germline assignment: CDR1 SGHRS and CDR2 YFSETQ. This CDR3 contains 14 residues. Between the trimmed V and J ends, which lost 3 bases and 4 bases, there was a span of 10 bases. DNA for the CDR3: TGCGCCAGCAGCTCCGAAGCTCATAATGAAAAACTGTTTTTT. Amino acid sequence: CASSSEAHNEKLFF.

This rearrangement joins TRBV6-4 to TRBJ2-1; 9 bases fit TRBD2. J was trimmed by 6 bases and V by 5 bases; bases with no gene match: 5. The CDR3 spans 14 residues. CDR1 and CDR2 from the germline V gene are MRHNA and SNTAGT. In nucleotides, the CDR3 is TGTGCCAGCAGTTTTGCAGCGGGAGGCAATGAGCAGTTCTTC. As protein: CASSFAAGGNEQFF.

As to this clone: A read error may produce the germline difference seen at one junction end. CDR3 sequence: CASSYSDRGQNYGYTF. DNA for the CDR3: TGTGCCAGCAGCTACTCCGACAGGGGCCAAAACTATGGCTACACCTTC. The V call is TRBV6-5, the J call TRBJ1-2; 8 positions match TRBD1. This CDR3 is built from 16 residues. Germline V lookup: CDR1 MNHEY, CDR2 SVGAGI.

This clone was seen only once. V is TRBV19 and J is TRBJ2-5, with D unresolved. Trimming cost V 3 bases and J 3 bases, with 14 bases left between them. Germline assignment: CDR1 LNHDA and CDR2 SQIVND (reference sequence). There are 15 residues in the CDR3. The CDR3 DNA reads TGTGCCAGTAGTATTTGGCGAGGAACCGAAGAGACCCAGTACTTC. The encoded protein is CASSIWRGTEETQYF.

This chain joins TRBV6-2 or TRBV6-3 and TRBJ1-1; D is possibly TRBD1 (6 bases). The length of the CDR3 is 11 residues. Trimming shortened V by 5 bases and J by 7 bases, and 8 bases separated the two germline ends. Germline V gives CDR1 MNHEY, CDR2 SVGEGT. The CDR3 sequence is CASSGQFEAFF. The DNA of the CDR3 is TGTGCCAGCAGTGGACAGTTTGAAGCTTTCTTT.

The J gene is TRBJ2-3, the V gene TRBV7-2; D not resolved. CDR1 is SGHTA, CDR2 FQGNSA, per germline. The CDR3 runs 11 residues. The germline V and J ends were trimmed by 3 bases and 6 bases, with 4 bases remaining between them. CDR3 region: CASSFSDTQYF. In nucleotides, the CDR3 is TGTGCCAGCAGCTTCTCGGATACGCAGTATTTT.